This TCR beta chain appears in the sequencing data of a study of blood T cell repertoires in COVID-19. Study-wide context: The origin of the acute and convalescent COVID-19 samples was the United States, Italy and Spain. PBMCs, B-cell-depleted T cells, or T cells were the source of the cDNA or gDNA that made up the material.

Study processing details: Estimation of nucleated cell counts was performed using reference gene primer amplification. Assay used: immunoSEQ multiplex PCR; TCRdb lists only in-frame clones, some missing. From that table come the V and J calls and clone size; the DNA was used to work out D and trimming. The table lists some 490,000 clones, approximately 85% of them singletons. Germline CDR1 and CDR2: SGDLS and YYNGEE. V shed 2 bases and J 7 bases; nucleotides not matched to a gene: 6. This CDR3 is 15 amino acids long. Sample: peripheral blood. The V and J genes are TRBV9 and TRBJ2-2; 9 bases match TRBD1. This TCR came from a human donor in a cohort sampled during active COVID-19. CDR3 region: CASSVTGGAGGELFF. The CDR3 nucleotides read TGTGCCAGCAGCGTCACAGGGGGCGCGGGCGGGGAGCTGTTTTTT.